A single sample gave rise to the 14 T cell receptor beta chains below, sequenced in a study of regulatory T cells in long-lasting Graves disease. Arm-PCR of CDR3 regions with iRepertoire HTBI primers generated TCR beta libraries. TCRdb reprocessed the multiplex PCR reads with MiXCR, giving one entry per CDR3 protein. Of approximately 400,000 distinct CDR3 sequences listed, about 14% are singletons. The sample's time point: newly diagnosed GD, antithyroid drugs for less than 3 months. Scientists built the TCR library using RNA that was extracted from PBMCs. This specimen was peripheral blood mononuclear cells (PBMCs), taken at new diagnosis, from a patient treated with antithyroid drugs. These receptors came from a female donor with Graves disease.

This clonotype has at least ten counts. The V call is TRBV12-3 or TRBV12-4, the J call TRBJ1-2; unclear D gene. The CDR3 contains 13 residues. The ends were cut back, 2 bases at V and 2 bases at J, with 6 bases in the middle. CDR3 region: CASSLLGNYGYTF. The CDR3 coding sequence is TGTGCCAGCAGTTTATTGGGGAACTATGGCTACACCTTC.

Many counts were recorded for this clonotype. This chain connects TRBV15 to TRBJ2-7; unclear D gene. V was trimmed by 0 bases and J by 2 bases, leaving 8 bases between them. The CDR3 is 14 residues long. Germline V CDR1 and CDR2: LNHNV, YYDKDF (reference sequence). In nucleotides, the CDR3 is TGTGCCACCAGCAGAGATTACAGCGCCTACGAGCAGTACTTC. Its protein is CATSRDYSAYEQYF.

This clonotype was seen at least ten times. This chain connects TRBV28 to TRBJ2-2, with D perhaps TRBD2 (6 bases). V was clipped by 8 bases and J by 2 bases, with 12 bases between them. Per the germline V gene, CDR1 is MDHEN and CDR2 is SYDVKM. The CDR3 loop spans 14 amino acids. CDR3 in amino acids: CASVSGGNTGELFF. In nucleotides, the CDR3 is TGTGCCAGCGTTTCCGGGGGAAACACCGGGGAGCTGTTTTTT.

In its sample, this clonotype was seen many times. This rearrangement joins TRBV9 to TRBJ1-1; no reliable D call. Germline CDR1 is SGDLS and CDR2 is YYNGEE. This CDR3 has 15 amino acids. The V gene lost 4 bases and the J gene lost 1 base, with 14 bases spanning the gap. CDR3 sequence: CASSPRSAGNTEAFF. In nucleotides, the CDR3 is TGTGCCAGCAGCCCCCGGAGCGCGGGGAACACTGAAGCTTTCTTT.

This clonotype was seen more than once but under ten times. The chain carries TRBV7-3 and TRBJ1-6; 11 bases match TRBD1. Trimming took 8 bases from V and 4 from J; bases not matched to a gene: 1. Per germline, CDR1 SGHTA and CDR2 FQGTGA. The length of the CDR3 is 14 residues. The DNA for the CDR3 is TGTGCCAGCGGGACAGGGGGGTATAATTCACCCCTCCACTTT. This translates into CASGTGGYNSPLHF.

This rearrangement joins TRBV20-1 to TRBJ2-3; 10 bases line up with TRBD2. V shed 4 bases and J 6 bases; nucleotides not matched to a gene: 10. The germline CDR1 and CDR2 sequences are DFQATT and SNEGSKA (reference sequence). This CDR3 contains 15 residues. The CDR3 coding sequence is TGCAGTGCTAACCCCGGGACTAGCGATTGGGATACGCAGTATTTT. It specifies CSANPGTSDWDTQYF.

The chain employs TRBV6-2 or TRBV6-3 and TRBJ1-1; maybe TRBD1 (5 bases). Germline CDR1 reads MNHEY; CDR2 reads SVGEGT. The CDR3 has 13 amino acids. With 8 bases removed from V and 4 bases from J, the gap between germline ends came to 14 bases. The CDR3 sequence: CASYSWGGTEAFF. DNA for the CDR3: TGTGCCAGCTATTCTTGGGGCGGCACTGAAGCTTTCTTT.

This clonotype has a count of ten or more. The chain couples TRBV6-2 or TRBV6-3 to TRBJ1-5, with D uncertain. Per the germline V gene, CDR1 is MNHEY and CDR2 is SVGEGT. Trimming cost V 5 bases and J 0 bases, with 20 bases left between them. The CDR3 runs to 18 residues. In DNA, the CDR3 is TGTGCCAGCAGTCCTGAGCGGCGGGATGACAATAGCAATCAGCCCCAGCATTTT. It codes for CASSPERRDDNSNQPQHF.

This clonotype appeared many times. The rearrangement uses TRBV2 and TRBJ1-2; TRBD1 aligns across 11 bases. The CDR3 runs 13 residues. V was clipped by 4 bases and J by 8 bases; unmatched bases: 3. The germline V gene has CDR1 SNHLY and CDR2 FYNNEI. The CDR3 sequence is CASSVGQGGGYTF. CDR3 bases: TGTGCCAGCAGTGTGGGACAGGGGGGCGGCTACACCTTC. Variable domain in full (rest from reference TRBV2 and TRBJ1-2): EPEVTQTPSHQVTQMGQEVILRCVPISNHLYFYWYRQILGQKVEFLVSFYNNEISEKSEIFDDQFSVERPDGSNFTLKIRSTKLEDSAMYFCASSVGQGGGYTFGSGTRLTVV.

The chain uses TRBV7-9 and TRBJ2-7; D not resolved. The germline CDR1 and CDR2 sequences are SEHNR and FQNEAQ (reference sequence). Trimming removed 4 bases at V and 2 bases at J, with 12 bases between. This CDR3 is built from 14 residues. In DNA form, the CDR3 reads TGTGCCAGCAGCTCCAAAATCCGCGCCTACGAGCAGTACTTC. Translation gives CASSSKIRAYEQYF.

In its sample, this clonotype was seen many times. The rearrangement joins TRBV10-3 to TRBJ2-3; 8 nucleotides match TRBD2. After removal of 4 bases from V and 1 base from J, the junction contained 7 bases not matched to a gene. CDR1 and CDR2 (germline): ENHRY, SYGVKD. This CDR3 region has 16 residues. The CDR3 is CAISAGGGPGTDTQYF. The CDR3 DNA is TGTGCCATCAGTGCGGGGGGGGGGCCCGGCACAGATACGCAGTATTTT.

V and J are TRBV14 and TRBJ1-2; D remains unclear. The V and J ends lost 2 bases and 4 bases respectively, with 8 bases between them. CDR3 size: 13 residues. CDR1 is SGHDN and CDR2 is FVKESK in the germline V gene. This chain's CDR3 is CASSQSRSYGYTF. The CDR3 DNA is TGTGCCAGCAGCCAATCGAGGTCCTATGGCTACACCTTC.

This clonotype was counted ten times or more. A read error may produce the germline difference seen at one junction end. This sequence joins TRBV18 and TRBJ2-6, with no clear D. The CDR3 has 14 residues. Germline V gene data show CDR1 as KGHSH and CDR2 as LQKENI. The CDR3 reads CASSPPVLANVLTF. For the CDR3, the DNA is TGTGCCAGCTCCCCACCCGTTCTGGCCAACGTCCTGACTTTC.

This rearrangement joins TRBV28 to TRBJ2-7; tentative D call: TRBD2 (7 bases). The CDR3 consists of 16 residues. From germline, CDR1 is MDHEN and CDR2 SYDVKM. V lost 6 bases to trimming and J lost 3 bases, with 21 bases between them. The DNA of the CDR3 is TGTGCCAGCAGGCCTTCCGGAGGGGGGGTAAGCTACGAGCAGTACTTC. It encodes CASRPSGGGVSYEQYF.